A single sample is the source of the 23 T cell receptor beta chains below, sequenced in a study of T cells in women clearing cervical HPV infection. TCRdb's copy holds only in-frame clones and misses some; the assay was immunoSEQ multiplex PCR. This sample contains 15,000 to 20,000 clones. The sequencing input was blood buffy coat. These receptors were collected from a woman aged 18 to 75 with a cervical HPV16 infection that either progressed to CIN3+ or cleared (not recorded which).

To note about this clone: Sequencing ends 3 residues short of the CDR3 end; the germline J gene provides the rest. V and J are TRBV10-3 and TRBJ1-1; D remains ambiguous. This CDR3 contains 13 residues. Deletions cut 3 bases from V and 1 base from J, with 6 bases between. Looked up from germline, CDR1 is ENHRY and CDR2 is SYGVKD. CDR3 in amino acids: CAISDSGNTEAFF. The DNA read from the CDR3 is TGTGCCATCAGTGATTCGGGGAACACTGAA.

To note about this clone: From the germline J gene comes the end of the CDR3, since the read stops 3 residues before it. The V call is TRBV6-1, the J call TRBJ2-3; 10 positions agree with TRBD2. The CDR3 length is 15 residues. Germline V gene lookup returns CDR1 MNHNS and CDR2 SASEGT. Trimming at V came to 1 base and at J to 4 bases, leaving 2 bases not matched to a gene. CDR3: CASSEGLAGADTQYF. Partial CDR3 DNA: TGTGCCAGCAGTGAAGGGCTAGCGGGAGCAGATACG.

A word on this clone: Read data end 3 residues before the CDR3 end; the end is taken from the germline J gene. The chain is built from TRBV20-1 and TRBJ2-7; D not resolved. This CDR3 has 13 amino acids. Germline values: CDR1 DFQATT, CDR2 SNEGSKA (reference sequence). V was pared by 0 bases and J by 0 bases, with 6 bases between. The CDR3 here is CSARDPFSYEQYF. The sequenced CDR3 bases are TGCAGTGCTAGAGATCCTTTCTCCTACGAG.

On this clone itself: The CDR3 is cut off 3 residues early in the read; its end comes from the germline J gene. The chain recombines TRBV19 with TRBJ2-3, with 16 bases fitting TRBD2. CDR1 and CDR2 (germline): LNHDA, SQIVND (reference sequence). Trimming removed 3 bases from V and 6 bases from J; junction bases left unmatched: 9. This CDR3 is 18 amino acids long. Here the CDR3 reads CASSIRGGLAGGPDTQYF. CDR3 DNA, as far as it was read: TGTGCCAGTAGTATCCGAGGGGGACTAGCGGGGGGGCCGGATACG.

As to this clone: The sequenced fragment ends 3 residues before the CDR3 boundary, so the rest is inferred from the germline J gene. This chain uses TRBV28 with TRBJ1-2; no clear D. CDR1 and CDR2 from the germline V gene are MDHEN and SYDVKM. The CDR3 has 14 residues. Trimming removed 3 bases from V and 4 bases from J, with 12 bases in between. The CDR3 DNA, read in part, is TGTGCCAGCAGTTTCCCCGGGGAGGCCTATGGC. Residues: CASSFPGEAYG. In full, the CDR3 reads CASSFPGEAYGYTF.

A word on this clone: The read ends 3 residues shy of where the CDR3 ends; the end is completed using the germline J gene. The chain couples TRBV18 to TRBJ2-4; possibly TRBD2 for D (5 bases). Germline V gene data show CDR1 as KGHSH and CDR2 as LQKENI. The CDR3 runs to 15 residues. The CDR3 spells CASSPRASSSDGQYF. CDR3 DNA (partial): TGTGCCAGCTCACCGCGGGCCTCCTCTTCGGATGGT.

Remarks on this clone: The read falls 3 residues short of the CDR3 end, and the missing part is taken from the germline J gene. The chain joins TRBV7-2 to TRBJ2-1; perhaps TRBD2 as D (6 bases). The germline V and J ends were trimmed by 5 bases and 7 bases, with 15 bases remaining between them. Germline-derived CDR1 and CDR2 are SGHTA and FQGNSA. This CDR3 is built from 14 residues. CDR3 bases read: TGTGCCAGCAGCCGCGTACTAGCCCGGAATGAG. Its protein product is CASSRVLARNE. The full CDR3 sequence reads CASSRVLARNEQFF.

Points on this clone: The missing CDR3 end, 3 residues past where the read stops, is filled in from the germline J gene. The rearrangement joins TRBV7-9 to TRBJ2-1; D gene unclear. Per germline, CDR1 SEHNR and CDR2 FQNEAQ (reference sequence). Trimming took off 5 bases at V and 8 bases at J, with 7 bases between the two ends. The length of the CDR3 is 11 residues. The sequenced CDR3 bases are TGTGCCAGCAGCCTCTTCGATGAG. Its protein product is CASSLFDE. The entire CDR3 reads CASSLFDEQFF.

Comments on this clone: The sequenced fragment ends 3 residues before the CDR3 boundary, so the rest is inferred from the germline J gene. The V gene is TRBV5-6, the J gene TRBJ2-3; D is undetermined. Per germline, CDR1 SGHDT and CDR2 YYEEEE. The germline V and J ends were trimmed by 6 bases and 4 bases, with 18 bases remaining between them. The CDR3 runs to 15 residues. CDR3: CASTHIQEGSDTQYF. The CDR3 bases that were read are TGTGCCAGCACCCACATTCAAGAAGGCTCAGATACG. Looking up the rest from reference TRBV5-6 and TRBJ2-3 gives the full variable domain: DAGVTQSPTHLIKTRGQQVTLRCSPKSGHDTVSWYQQALGQGPQFIFQYYEEEERQRGNFPDRFSGHQFPNYSSELNVNALLLGDSALYLCASTHIQEGSDTQYFGPGTRLTVL.

A word on this clone: The read stops 3 residues short of the end of the CDR3; the missing end is completed from the germline J gene. The V gene is TRBV7-3, the J gene TRBJ2-2, with D possibly being TRBD1 (5 bases). Germline V gives CDR1 SGHTA, CDR2 FQGTGA. The CDR3 has 14 residues. V lost 8 bases, J lost 1 base, and 11 bases lay in between. The CDR3 is CASQVQGNTGELFF. The covered CDR3 bases are TGTGCCAGCCAGGTCCAGGGGAACACCGGGGAG.

Comments on this clone: The observed sequence ends 3 residues before the CDR3 terminus, with the missing tail filled in from the germline J gene. The chain links TRBV5-4 to TRBJ1-3; D is ambiguous. Germline assignment: CDR1 SGHNT and CDR2 YYREEE (reference sequence). The CDR3 is 15 amino acids. Trimming removed 4 bases at V and 0 bases at J, with 11 bases between. CDR3 DNA (partial): TGTGCCAGCAGCCCCTGGTCCGGCTCTGGAAACACC. Its protein product is CASSPWSGSGNT. The CDR3 in full is CASSPWSGSGNTIYF.

Comment on this clone: The read halts 3 residues ahead of the CDR3 end, with the missing end drawn from the germline J gene. The chain has TRBV20-1 and TRBJ2-1, with unresolved D. There are 15 residues in the CDR3. V shed 2 bases and J shed 5 bases, with 16 bases lying between them. Germline assignment: CDR1 DFQATT and CDR2 SNEGSKA (reference sequence). CDR3 amino acids: CSARKRRIENNEQFF. Partial CDR3 DNA: TGCAGTGCTAGAAAGCGCCGAATAGAAAACAATGAG.

Comment on this clone: The read ends 3 residues shy of where the CDR3 ends; the end is completed using the germline J gene. The chain joins TRBV29-1 to TRBJ2-5, with 10 bases that match TRBD2. With 6 bases clipped from V and 1 base from J, the junction kept 5 bases outside the gene matches. Germline V lookup: CDR1 SQVTM, CDR2 ANQGSEA. CDR3 length equals 14 residues. The CDR3 reads CSVDGTSAQETQYF. CDR3 DNA (partial): TGCAGCGTCGATGGGACTAGCGCCCAAGAGACC.

Worth noting for this clone: The read falls 3 residues short of the CDR3 end, and the missing part is taken from the germline J gene. The V gene is TRBV29-1, the J gene TRBJ1-2; no definite D call. The CDR3 has 12 residues. CDR1 SQVTM and CDR2 ANQGSEA come from the germline V gene. The CDR3: CSVEDAAQGYTF. The part of the CDR3 DNA that was read is TGCAGCGTTGAAGATGCGGCTCAAGGC. The whole variable domain, filled in from reference TRBV29-1 and TRBJ1-2, reads SAVISQKPSRDICQRGTSLTIQCQVDSQVTMMFWYRQQPGQSLTLIATANQGSEATYESGFVIDKFPISRPNLTFSTLTVSNMSPEDSSIYLCSVEDAAQGYTFGSGTRLTVV.

On this clone: The read ends 3 residues early relative to the CDR3; the germline J gene fills the gap. This rearrangement joins TRBV11-2 to TRBJ2-2; D is perhaps TRBD1 (6 bases). The CDR3 contains 14 residues. The V end was cut by 4 bases, the J end by 6 bases, with 12 bases between. The germline V gene has CDR1 SGHAT and CDR2 FQNNGV. Here the CDR3 reads CASSSTPGAGELFF. The CDR3 bases that were read are TGTGCCAGCAGCTCTACTCCAGGGGCCGGGGAG.

Of note for this clone: Sequencing ends 3 residues short of the CDR3 end; the germline J gene provides the rest. Other nucleotide sequences in the sample specify the same CDR3. The chain couples TRBV3-1 (or the pseudogene TRBV3-2) to TRBJ2-1; D is ambiguous. Germline CDR1 is LGHDT and CDR2 is YNNKEL (reference sequence). The CDR3 loop spans 14 amino acids. V was cut by 8 bases and J by 1 base, with 12 bases left in between. Here the CDR3 reads CASSRGVSYNEQFF. Incomplete CDR3 DNA: TGTGCCAGCTCTAGAGGCGTGTCCTACAATGAG.

Of note for this clone: The CDR3 is cut off 3 residues early in the read; its end comes from the germline J gene. The chain employs TRBV7-2 and TRBJ2-2; no clear D gene. The germline V and J ends were trimmed by 6 bases and 6 bases, with 11 bases remaining between them. The CDR3 is 13 residues long. The germline gives CDR1 SGHTA, CDR2 FQGNSA. The covered CDR3 bases are TGTGCCAGCAGTCTAAGAAGCGCCGGGGAG. Translated, it gives CASSLRSAGE. The complete CDR3 sequence is CASSLRSAGELFF.

For this clone: The read stops 3 residues short of the end of the CDR3; the missing end is completed from the germline J gene. The chain combines TRBV4-2 with TRBJ1-4; perhaps TRBD1 as D (5 bases). Germline loops: CDR1 LGHNA, CDR2 YNFKEQ. This CDR3 has 13 residues. The chain's CDR3 is CASSQEERGGLFF. CDR3 DNA, as far as it was read: TGTGCCAGCAGCCAAGAGGAGAGGGGTGGA.

With regard to this clone: Read sequence stops 3 residues before the CDR3 end, and the germline J gene provides the missing end. The chain joins TRBV30 to TRBJ2-3; perhaps TRBD2 as D (7 bases). CDR1 is GTSNPN and CDR2 is SVGIG in the germline V gene (reference sequence). The germline V and J ends were trimmed by 7 bases and 1 base, with 12 bases remaining between them. There are 13 residues in the CDR3. The CDR3 loop reads CALGGGGTDTQYF. The CDR3 bases that were read are TGTGCCTTGGGAGGGGGGGGCACAGATACG. Complete variable domain (other parts from reference TRBV30 and TRBJ2-3): SQTIHQWPATLVQPVGSPLSLECTVEGTSNPNLYWYRQAAGRGLQLLFYSVGIGQISSEVPQNLSASRPQDRQFILSSKKLLLSDSGFYLCALGGGGTDTQYFGPGTRLTVL.

As concerns this clone: The CDR3 is cut off 3 residues early in the read; its end comes from the germline J gene. The chain is built from TRBV19 and TRBJ2-3; possible D gene TRBD2, 5 bases. The germline V gene encodes CDR1 LNHDA and CDR2 SQIVND (reference sequence). The CDR3 consists of 14 residues. V lost 4 bases and J lost 3, with 11 bases in between. CDR3 bases read: TGTGCCAGTAGTACGACGCTAGCTACAGATACG. This encodes CASSTTLATDT. The entire CDR3 is CASSTTLATDTQYF.

Remarks on this clone: The observed sequence ends 3 residues before the CDR3 terminus, with the missing tail filled in from the germline J gene. J is TRBJ1-2 and V is TRBV18; 7 nucleotides align to TRBD1. CDR3 length equals 13 residues. The V gene end was trimmed by 4 bases and the J gene end by 5 bases; junction bases not matched to a gene: 4. Per germline, CDR1 KGHSH and CDR2 LQKENI. The sequenced part of the CDR3 DNA is TGTGCCAGCTCACAAGACAGGGAGTATGGC. Its translation is CASSQDREYG. The entire CDR3 is CASSQDREYGYTF.

In the case of this clone: The read gets to within 3 residues of the CDR3 end, and the germline J gene fills in the rest. This sequence joins TRBV3-1 (or the pseudogene TRBV3-2) and TRBJ1-2, with a weak D call TRBD1 (6 bases). V was clipped by 1 base and J by 0 bases, with 15 bases between them. CDR1 LGHDT and CDR2 YNNKEL come from the germline V gene (reference sequence). The CDR3 contains 17 residues. Here the CDR3 reads CASSQVVGTSANYGYTF. The sequenced CDR3 bases are TGTGCCAGCAGCCAAGTGGTTGGGACATCAGCTAACTATGGC.

On this clone itself: The CDR3 end lies 3 residues beyond the end of the read and is filled in from the germline J gene. The V call is TRBV6-1, the J call TRBJ1-4; TRBD1 matches 10 bases. The CDR3 totals 16 residues. Germline V gene sequence: CDR1 MNHNS, CDR2 SASEGT. The trim removed 4 bases at V and 3 bases at J, leaving 5 bases unmatched. CDR3 DNA, as far as it was read: TGTGCCAGCAGTGTGACAGGGGGCTTGTCTAATGAAAAA. This encodes CASSVTGGLSNEK. In full, the CDR3 reads CASSVTGGLSNEKLFF.